This T cell receptor beta chain emerged from a study of T cell responses to AZD1222 COVID-19 vaccine (dated by TCRdb to about 2021). About the full investigation: AZD1222 recipients whose second dose came at about 4 weeks and those whose second dose came at about 12 weeks were combined into one group, since spike-specific TCR depth and breadth did not differ between the two schedules. TCR sequencing covered approximately 230 trial participants: nearly 210 given two doses of AZD1222 and 26 given two doses of MenACWY control vaccine. Trial participants were enrolled into age subgroups of 18-55, 56-69 and 70-plus years, which contained about 150, 27 and 61 TCR-sequenced participants, respectively. The research as a whole found: Participants were mostly white British, with more females than males. The authors suggested clonal diversity may have been underestimated. Conclusions about previously exposed vaccinees are limited, since just five or six AZD1222 recipients were seropositive for SARS-CoV-2 at baseline. Vaccine-associated CD4 TCRs spanned the whole spike protein, with dominant responses in regions 160-218 and 743-854. Because no day 14 peak-response samples were available, the repertoires could be characterized only after the peak T cell response. The 56-69-year group was small, and its depth increase did not reach significance, likely because of low power. Reportedly, close to half of the unique spike-specific TCRs recognized epitopes lying outside the regions that are mutated in the B.1.351 and B.1.1.7 variants. After two AZD1222 doses, spike-specific TCR breadth and depth were significantly higher than at day 0 and than in MenACWY recipients.

As for this clone: The antigen this receptor binds is unknown. No much larger clonotype is one base removed from it; base qualities were not supplied.

The CDR3 regions of human TCRbeta chains were analyzed by immunosequencing. For the original study's pipeline: TCRs in the repertoires were matched against a reference library of SARS-CoV-2-specific TCRs that had been generated with the MIRA antigen-specificity platform. Breadth was defined as the fraction of unique TCRs that were SARS-CoV-2-associated. Depth was defined as the fraction of total T cells that were SARS-CoV-2-associated. Each spike-specific TCR was assigned to its reactive spike region and to a CD4 or CD8 class using the MIRA data. Log10-transformed breadth and depth values were compared by one-way ANOVA with Sidak's multiple comparisons tests. TCRdb obtained this table from immuneACCESS and retained in-frame rearrangements with V and J assigned. These tables miss some clones; where compared with another copy, unresolved V genes account for less than half of the shortfall, and the remainder is unexplained. V, J and clone size were drawn from that table, and D and trimming were deduced from the DNA. Present in this sample are under 100,000 clones, more than 70% of which were seen just once. In total, the top ten clones hold roughly 2.8% of the sample.

There are 14 amino acids in the CDR3, from cysteine to phenylalanine inclusive. The entry retains the CDR3 DNA only, 42 bases that are in frame from base 1. The germline V gene gives CDR1 as KGHSH and CDR2 as LQKENI. V is clipped by 6 bases and J by 0 bases, and the sequence between their germline boundaries is 11 bases long. The sample's time point, from its label and the paper: baseline before first vaccination. Vaccinee samples came from UK trials COV001 and COV002, including a single-blind randomized controlled phase 2/3 trial of AZD1222 (ChAdOx1 nCoV-19) in healthy adults. For TCRbeta chain sequencing, PBMC samples from trial participants were taken at day 0 and at day 28 after the second dose.

This receptor was identified in an adult in good health. Sequences were derived from peripheral blood, sampled on day 0 of AZD1222 vaccination. The sequence is built from TRBV18 and TRBJ1-1, with the D gene call left open. The base sequence is TGTGCCAGCTCTACAATCGGGGTGAACACTGAAGCTTTCTTT. It codes for CASSTIGVNTEAFF.